A single sample gave rise to the 14 T cell receptor beta chains below, sequenced in a study of CD8 T cells in Susac syndrome. Random hexamers were used to reverse transcribe an amount of roughly 0.5 to 1 ug RNA. TCRdb analysed the immunoSEQ multiplex PCR reads with MiXCR anew, one entry per CDR3 protein. The sample contains 190,000 or so distinct CDR3 sequences, around 96% of which appear only once. Input material: CD4+ T cells from PBMCs. The origin of the receptors is a human donor with multiple sclerosis.

The chain joins TRBV20-1 to TRBJ2-5; 13 bases fit TRBD2. The V and J ends lost 5 bases and 2 bases, in that order; junction bases with no gene match: 5. This CDR3 has 15 residues. Germline CDR1 is DFQATT and CDR2 is SNEGSKA (reference sequence). CDR3: CSARTSGGAQETQYF. The CDR3 DNA reads as TGCAGTGCTCGCACTAGCGGGGGGGCTCAAGAGACCCAGTACTTC.

The chain recombines TRBV3-1 with TRBJ2-7, with 7 bases matching TRBD2. There are 12 residues in the CDR3. J was trimmed by 4 bases and V by 10 bases; bases with no gene match: 7. Germline loops: CDR1 LGHDT, CDR2 YNNKEL (reference sequence). The CDR3 region has the DNA TGTGCCACCGGGCGGGGGAGATACGAGCAGTACTTC. Protein: CATGRGRYEQYF.

The table lists this clonotype with a few counts. The chain joins TRBV7-3 to TRBJ2-3; the match to TRBD1 covers 7 bases. This CDR3 has 14 residues. Trimming cost V 6 bases and J 3 bases; bases outside gene matches: 6. CDR1 SGHTA and CDR2 FQGTGA come from the germline V gene. The CDR3 sequence: CASSSGTATDTQYF. The DNA for the CDR3 is TGTGCCAGCAGTTCCGGGACAGCTACAGATACGCAGTATTTT.

The chain uses TRBV3-1 and TRBJ1-1; D is uncertain. Trimming took off 3 bases at V and 1 base at J, with 6 bases between the two ends. The CDR3 runs to 13 residues. Germline V gene data show CDR1 as LGHDT and CDR2 as YNNKEL (reference sequence). The DNA of the CDR3 is TGTGCCAGCAGCCAGTGGCGGAACACTGAAGCTTTCTTT. Translating it yields CASSQWRNTEAFF.

V and J are TRBV14 and TRBJ2-3; D remains unclear. The CDR3 extends over 15 amino acids. V was trimmed by 4 bases and J by 5 bases, leaving 16 bases between them. Germline V gene lookup returns CDR1 SGHDN and CDR2 FVKESK. CDR3 sequence (DNA): TGTGCCAGCAGCCTGACCGCGAGCTTTAGAGATACGCAGTATTTT. It specifies CASSLTASFRDTQYF.

The J gene is TRBJ2-7, the V gene TRBV18; D is perhaps TRBD1 (5 bases). The CDR3 has 13 residues. Germline V gene sequence: CDR1 KGHSH, CDR2 LQKENI. Trimming removed 2 bases from V and 6 bases from J, with 11 bases in between. The CDR3 loop reads CASSPATDGEQYF. Here the CDR3 DNA reads TGTGCCAGCTCACCAGCGACAGACGGCGAGCAGTACTTC.

The chain links TRBV30 to TRBJ2-6; 7 bases are shared with TRBD1. V shed 2 bases, J shed 0 bases, and the junction held 19 bases outside the gene matches. Germline lookup yields CDR1 GTSNPN and CDR2 SVGIG (reference sequence). The CDR3 totals 21 residues. The CDR3 is CAWSTLKRETGDPSGANVLTF. The CDR3 coding sequence is TGTGCCTGGAGTACACTGAAGCGTGAAACAGGGGACCCCTCTGGGGCCAACGTCCTGACTTTC.

This chain uses TRBV24-1 with TRBJ2-3; 10 bases map to TRBD2. This CDR3 contains 14 residues. The germline V gene encodes CDR1 KGHDR and CDR2 SFDVKD. With V trimmed by 5 bases and J by 3 bases, 1 base remained unmatched. The CDR3 protein is CATSVSGRTDTQYF. The CDR3 DNA is TGTGCCACCAGTGTTAGCGGGAGGACAGATACGCAGTATTTT.

V is TRBV20-1 and J is TRBJ2-1; TRBD2 agrees at 14 bases. From germline, CDR1 is DFQATT and CDR2 SNEGSKA (reference sequence). The CDR3 loop spans 18 amino acids. V shed 6 bases, J shed 0 bases, and the junction held 10 bases outside the gene matches. CDR3 bases: TGCAGTGCCCCGACTAGCGGGAGGGAAACGAGCTCCTACAATGAGCAGTTCTTC. It codes for CSAPTSGRETSSYNEQFF.

This clonotype came up once. This chain connects TRBV7-9 to TRBJ2-1; D may match TRBD1 or TRBD2 (6 bases each). The V gene's germline CDR1 is SEHNR and CDR2 FQNEAQ (reference sequence). Trimming took 5 bases from V and 0 from J, leaving 17 bases between them. The CDR3 has 17 residues. The CDR3 DNA sequence: TGTGCCAGCAGCCCACCTACAGGGAGGAGCTCCTACAATGAGCAGTTCTTC. It codes for CASSPPTGRSSYNEQFF.

The rearrangement joins TRBV27 to TRBJ2-7; 9 bases align to TRBD2. In germline, CDR1 is MNHEY, CDR2 SMNVEV (reference sequence). The CDR3 is 17 amino acids. Trimming removed 3 bases from V and 0 bases from J; junction bases left unmatched: 9. The CDR3, as DNA: TGTGCCAGCAGTTTCCTCGGGGGTAGCGGGAGCTCCTACGAGCAGTACTTC. Amino acids: CASSFLGGSGSSYEQYF.

The chain employs TRBV24-1 and TRBJ2-1; weak D call: TRBD2 (6 bases). The CDR3 runs to 16 residues. The germline V and J ends were trimmed by 0 bases and 2 bases, with 10 bases remaining between them. Germline lookup yields CDR1 KGHDR and CDR2 SFDVKD. The CDR3: CATSDLSGEPYNEQFF. The CDR3 DNA reads as TGTGCCACCAGTGATTTGTCGGGAGAGCCCTACAATGAGCAGTTCTTC.

The rearrangement joins TRBV7-8 to TRBJ2-6; no reliable D call. Germline CDR1 is SGHVS and CDR2 is FQNEAQ. The V end lost 5 bases, the J end lost 0 bases, and 8 bases lay between the germline ends. This CDR3 is 15 amino acids long. DNA for the CDR3: TGTGCCAGCAGCCCGCAAAACTCTGGGGCCAACGTCCTGACTTTC. It codes for CASSPQNSGANVLTF.

This chain uses TRBV20-1 with TRBJ2-2; tentative D call: TRBD2 (5 bases). CDR3 length equals 15 residues. The germline V gene encodes CDR1 DFQATT and CDR2 SNEGSKA (reference sequence). V was cut by 0 bases and J by 0 bases, with 8 bases left in between. The CDR3 DNA reads TGCAGTGCTAGAGATCGGCGGGCGAACACCGGGGAGCTGTTTTTT. Translating gives CSARDRRANTGELFF.